The clone carrying this T cell receptor beta chain was recorded at least ten times. The CDR3 length is 16 residues. CDR1 is SGHRS and CDR2 is YFSETQ in the germline V gene. V lost 2 bases to trimming and J lost 3 bases; unmatched junction nucleotides: 6. This record belongs to a study of human T cells and chemical hapten exposure. Study-wide background: Patients were given diphenylcyclopropenone on the scalp weekly across the roughly 25-week study.

Sample time point: patch test 2, 6 weeks after DPC sensitization. Treatment described: therapeutic diphenylcyclopropenone sensitization with weekly scalp DPC. Total RNA extraction was carried out from unfractionated whole blood. One entry per CDR3 protein results from TCRdb running MiXCR on the RACE reads. The sample includes under 100,000 distinct CDR3 sequences, roughly 10% of them seen just once. This chain connects TRBV5-1 to TRBJ2-2; 8 bases are shared with TRBD2. Sample: whole blood, taken in connection with sensitization to the hapten diphenylcyclopropenone (DPC). The clonotype was recovered from a woman in her forties or fifties with alopecia areata. Some clones in this sample may be carry-over from other donors' samples. The CDR3: CASSLSGGFDTGELFF. DNA for the CDR3: TGCGCCAGCAGCTTATCGGGAGGGTTTGACACCGGGGAGCTGTTTTTT.